Listed here are 5 T cell receptor beta chains from one sample, sequenced in a study of T cell responses to AZD1222 COVID-19 vaccine (dated by TCRdb to the early 2020s). The time point label here, explained by the study, means: about 28 days (+/-7) after the second vaccine dose. The library was obtained by the immunoSEQ multiplex PCR assay. Sourced from immuneACCESS, this table was stored by TCRdb with only in-frame sequences that have V and J called. A share of the clones is absent; for the studies checked, an unresolved V gene accounts for under half, and the remainder has no known explanation. The sample includes roughly 140,000 clones, with 85% to 90% observed a single time. The ten largest clones capture around 3.1% of the sample. Sequencing was performed on peripheral blood, taken 28 days after the second AZD1222 dose. The receptors here all came from an adult who received the AZD1222 COVID-19 vaccine.

This rearrangement joins TRBV28 to TRBJ1-5; 7 nucleotides match TRBD1. Trimming removed 4 bases from V and 5 bases from J; junction bases left unmatched: 11. Germline CDR1 reads MDHEN; CDR2 reads SYDVKM. The CDR3 has 16 amino acids. CDR3 in amino acids: CASSSGATGIDQPQHF. CDR3 in DNA: TGTGCCAGCAGTTCCGGCGCGACAGGGATTGATCAGCCCCAGCATTTT.

V usage is TRBV7-2 and J usage is TRBJ2-5, with 9 bases that match TRBD2. Germline V gene lookup returns CDR1 SGHTA and CDR2 FQGNSA. This CDR3 has 15 amino acids. Unmatched junction bases numbered 6, after V lost 2 bases and J lost 5 bases. CDR3 sequence (DNA): TGTGCCAGCAGCTTACAGGCGGGGGGGCCGGAGACCCAGTACTTC. Translating gives CASSLQAGGPETQYF.

The rearrangement links TRBV11-2 to TRBJ2-2; possible D gene TRBD2, 7 bases. The germline V gene encodes CDR1 SGHAT and CDR2 FQNNGV. The CDR3 is made up of 18 amino acids. Trimming stripped 7 bases from V and 4 bases from J, with 25 bases between. The CDR3 region has the DNA TGTGCCAGCATCCCAAGGGGGATGGGGGGGTTCGGCACCGGGGAGCTGTTTTTT. This translates into CASIPRGMGGFGTGELFF. Full variable domain (missing parts from reference TRBV11-2 and TRBJ2-2): EAGVAQSPRYKIIEKRQSVAFWCNPISGHATLYWYQQILGQGPKLLIQFQNNGVVDDSQLPKDRFSAERLKGVDSTLKIQPAKLEDSAVYLCASIPRGMGGFGTGELFFGEGSRLTVL.

CDR3 sequence: CASSRRGGTGELFF. The CDR3, as DNA: TGTGCCAGCAGTCGTCGGGGGGGGACCGGGGAGCTGTTTTTT. This rearrangement joins TRBV27 to TRBJ2-2; 8 bases agree with TRBD2. This CDR3 spans 14 amino acids. Germline V gene sequence: CDR1 MNHEY, CDR2 SMNVEV (reference sequence). The J segment lost 5 bases and the V segment lost 5 bases, leaving 4 bases of the junction unmatched.

V and J are TRBV28 and TRBJ1-1; 8 nucleotides line up with TRBD1. The trim removed 4 bases at V and 5 bases at J, leaving 9 bases unmatched. Germline loops: CDR1 MDHEN, CDR2 SYDVKM. There are 15 residues in the CDR3. The CDR3 nucleotides are TGTGCCAGCAGTTCCTTCTCAACAGGGGGTACTGAAGCTTTCTTT. This encodes CASSSFSTGGTEAFF.